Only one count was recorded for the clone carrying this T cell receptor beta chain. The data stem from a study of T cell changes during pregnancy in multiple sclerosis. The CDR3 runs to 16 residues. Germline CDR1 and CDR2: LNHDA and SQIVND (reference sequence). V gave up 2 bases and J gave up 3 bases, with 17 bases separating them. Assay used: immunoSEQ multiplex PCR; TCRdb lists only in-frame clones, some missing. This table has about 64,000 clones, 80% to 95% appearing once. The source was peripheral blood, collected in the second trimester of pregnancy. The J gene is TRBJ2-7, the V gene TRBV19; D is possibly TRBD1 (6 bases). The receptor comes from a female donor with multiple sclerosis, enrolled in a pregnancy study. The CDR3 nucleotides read TGTGCCAGTAGTATACCCGGGCAGGGGAAGATCTACGAGCAGTACTTC. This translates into CASSIPGQGKIYEQYF. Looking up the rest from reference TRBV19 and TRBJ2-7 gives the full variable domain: DGGITQSPKYLFRKEGQNVTLSCEQNLNHDAMYWYRQDPGQGLRLIYYSQIVNDFQKGDIAEGYSVSREKKESFPLTVTSAQKNPTAFYLCASSIPGQGKIYEQYFGPGTRLTVT.